Sequencing of this T cell receptor (beta chain) was carried out in a study of T cell repertoires in cytomegalovirus infection. Trimming removed 3 bases from V and 1 base from J; junction bases left unmatched: 2. The germline V gene encodes CDR1 DFQATT and CDR2 SNEGSKA (reference sequence). The CDR3 spans 14 residues. TCRdb re-derived calls from the reads in MiXCR, one entry per CDR3 protein. The repertoire includes 90,000 to 110,000 distinct CDR3 sequences, about 30% of them detected once, and about 81% sits in the top ten. With regard to this clonotype: Its antigen is not known.

The source of this sequence is a human donor in good health (CMV status not recorded). Some clones in this sample may be carry-over from other donors' samples. The chain employs TRBV20-1 and TRBJ2-2; 7 nucleotides align to TRBD1. Here the sequenced sample was CD8+ T cells from cultured PBMCs, taken from culture after CMV antigen stimulation. CDR3 coding DNA: TGCAGTGCTAGTGCAGGGGGGAACACCGGGGAGCTGTTTTTT. It encodes CSASAGGNTGELFF.